This T cell receptor beta chain was captured in a study of shared clonotypes between healthy human individuals. Study context: A couple of women and a few men aged 18 to 49 made up the donors. Study-wide points: Sorted-subset sequencing was shown by rarefaction to be incomplete despite large depth.

The CDR3 has 17 amino acids. Germline values: CDR1 SGHTA, CDR2 FQGNSA. Trimming cost V 6 bases and J 0 bases, with 19 bases left between them. The assay was run at deep level. Assay used: immunoSEQ multiplex PCR; TCRdb lists only in-frame clones, some missing. The table shows about 2.2 million clones, with just under 95% occurring only once. In the case of this clone: What it binds is unknown.

The naive CD8 fraction comprised CD45RO-negative cells positively selected for CCR7 and excluded terminally differentiated effector memory CD45RA+ cells. Every donor, a Caucasian adult, lived in Nashville, Tennessee. The V gene is TRBV7-2, the J gene TRBJ2-3; D is perhaps TRBD2 (5 bases). The TCR was taken from a man younger than 35 in good health. Some clones in this sample may be carry-over from other donors' samples. Material: naive CD8+ T cells from PBMCs. CDR3 DNA: TGTGCCAGCAGGCAACCGTTGGGGAGCCAAAGCACAGATACGCAGTATTTT. Protein: CASRQPLGSQSTDTQYF.